This TCR beta chain was retrieved from a study of OX40 agonist ivuxolimab in advanced cancers. Across the study: Checkpoint inhibitors had been given previously to 35% to 50% of patients.

The study, taken as a whole, reports: Normalized T-cell clonal expansion was also low in some nonresponders. Both blood CD4+ and CD8+ T cells showed clonal growth by week 6 at 0.1 to 3.0 mg/kg.

Notes on this clone: Its antigen is not identified.

This CDR3 comprises 14 residues. Trimming shortened V by 6 bases and J by 6 bases, and 16 bases separated the two germline ends. Germline values: CDR1 SGHTA, CDR2 FQGNSA. Method: immunoSEQ multiplex PCR; TCRdb's copy keeps in-frame clones and lacks some. The table records over 45,000 clones, about 85% of them present only once. The chain carries TRBV7-2 and TRBJ2-3, with D possibly called TRBD1 or TRBD2 (6 bases each). The TCR was taken from an adult with an advanced solid tumor such as melanoma, head and neck, liver or kidney cancer. The sample consisted of CD4+ or CD8+ T cells sorted from blood, taken in a trial of the OX40 agonist ivuxolimab. This CDR3 reads CASRGGRGGDTQYF. Written as DNA, the CDR3 is TGTGCCAGCAGGGGGGGCAGGGGAGGTGATACGCAGTATTTT.